This TCR beta chain stems from a study of Graves' ophthalmopathy and Graves' hyperthyroidism. This clonotype was recorded at least ten times. From RNA, the CDR3 regions of TCR beta chains were amplified and sequenced. After a first-round RT-PCR with HTBI primers, a second-round multiplex PCR was run. Each CDR3 protein gets one entry after TCRdb re-called the multiplex PCR reads with MiXCR. The table has about 370,000 distinct CDR3 sequences, about 18% seen once. The CDR3 totals 13 residues. Per germline, CDR1 MDHEN and CDR2 SYDVKM. The ends were cut back, 6 bases at V and 7 bases at J, with 15 bases in the middle.

Sequenced sample: peripheral blood. J is TRBJ2-5 and V is TRBV28; D not certain. This receptor was obtained from an adult woman with stable Graves' hyperthyroidism. The CDR3 region has the DNA TGTGCCAGCAGCCGGACCCAAGATCGGACCCAGTACTTC. Protein: CASSRTQDRTQYF.